A single sample gave rise to the 14 T cell receptor beta chains below, sequenced in a study of shared clonotypes between healthy human individuals. Generated by immunoSEQ multiplex PCR, the TCRdb table keeps only in-frame clones and is missing some. Among over a million clones listed, around 82% were seen once. Sequences were obtained from memory CD4+ T cells from PBMCs. The subset was: CD45RA-negative fraction. The receptors shown here come from a man aged 18 to 30 in good health. Some clones in this sample may be carry-over from other donors' samples.

This clone has a count of ten or more. The chain has TRBV28 and TRBJ2-7; unclear D gene. CDR1 is MDHEN and CDR2 is SYDVKM in the germline V gene. Trimming cost V 5 bases and J 1 base, with 6 bases left between them. The CDR3 contains 12 residues. CDR3 in amino acids: CASSPTSYEQYF. DNA for the CDR3: TGTGCCAGCAGTCCTACTTCCTACGAGCAGTACTTC.

This clone was recorded a few times. V is TRBV7-9 and J is TRBJ2-3, with D unresolved. V was shortened by 1 base and J by 3 bases, with 11 bases between the two germline ends. CDR3 size: 15 residues. Germline CDR1 SEHNR, CDR2 FQNEAQ (reference sequence). The CDR3 DNA reads as TGTGCCAGCAGCTTAGTGGTATTAGAAACAGATACGCAGTATTTT. Protein product: CASSLVVLETDTQYF.

V is TRBV11-3 and J is TRBJ2-5; D assignment may be TRBD1 or TRBD2 (6 bases each). The CDR3 runs to 15 residues. V was cut by 1 base and J by 5 bases, with 14 bases left in between. The germline V gene encodes CDR1 SGHNT and CDR2 YENEEA. CDR3 protein: CASSLGSTGGETQYF. CDR3 DNA sequence: TGTGCCAGCAGCTTAGGGTCGACAGGAGGGGAGACCCAGTACTTC.

The gene calls are TRBV4-2 and TRBJ1-2; D unclear. CDR1 is LGHNA, CDR2 YNFKEQ, per germline. V lost 0 bases to trimming and J lost 5 bases, with 10 bases between them. The CDR3 loop spans 14 amino acids. As DNA, the CDR3 is TGTGCCAGCAGCCAAGATTTGAGGGTATATGGCTACACCTTC. It yields the protein CASSQDLRVYGYTF.

The chain joins TRBV5-1 to TRBJ2-7, with TRBD2 identical over 11 bases. V shed 4 bases and J 3 bases; nucleotides not matched to a gene: 6. Germline V gene sequence: CDR1 SGHRS, CDR2 YFSETQ. CDR3 length equals 15 residues. CDR3 loop: CASSIGTSGHYEQYF. As DNA, the CDR3 is TGCGCCAGCAGCATTGGGACTAGCGGCCACTACGAGCAGTACTTC.

The chain couples TRBV5-6 to TRBJ2-7; a weak D match, TRBD1 (6 bases). The CDR3 sequence is 13 residues long. Trimming removed 4 bases from V and 4 bases from J, with 12 bases in between. From germline, CDR1 is SGHDT and CDR2 YYEEEE. CDR3: CASSEGDRYEQYF. In DNA form, the CDR3 reads TGTGCCAGCAGCGAGGGGGACCGTTACGAGCAGTACTTC. The variable domain in full, with the rest retrieved from reference TRBV5-6 and TRBJ2-7, is DAGVTQSPTHLIKTRGQQVTLRCSPKSGHDTVSWYQQALGQGPQFIFQYYEEEERQRGNFPDRFSGHQFPNYSSELNVNALLLGDSALYLCASSEGDRYEQYFGPGTRLTVT.

As to this clone: Possible read error: a much larger clone is one base away. The chain carries TRBV28 and TRBJ2-1; maybe TRBD2 (6 bases). Germline CDR1 reads MDHEN; CDR2 reads SYDVKM. Trimming left V 4 bases short and J 3 bases short, with 19 bases between. This CDR3 contains 17 residues. The CDR3 here is CASSSVFSRLVYNEQFF. CDR3 bases: TGTGCCAGCAGTTCGGTCTTCAGCAGACTAGTCTACAATGAGCAGTTCTTC.

The chain recombines TRBV6-5 with TRBJ2-1, with TRBD2 matching over 8 bases. The CDR3 consists of 15 residues. V shed 0 bases, J shed 9 bases, and the junction held 7 bases outside the gene matches. Looked up from germline, CDR1 is MNHEY and CDR2 is SVGAGI. The CDR3 here is CASSYSTGLVGEQFF. The CDR3 DNA follows: TGTGCCAGCAGTTACTCGACGGGACTAGTAGGTGAGCAGTTCTTC.

V and J are TRBV25-1 and TRBJ2-5; TRBD1 matches 7 bases. V shed 6 bases and J 7 bases; nucleotides not matched to a gene: 8. Germline values: CDR1 MGHDK, CDR2 SYGVNS. This CDR3 spans 13 amino acids. The CDR3 is CASSPQGPRTQYF. The DNA of the CDR3 is TGTGCCAGCAGCCCACAGGGGCCCAGGACCCAGTACTTC.

J is TRBJ2-7 and V is TRBV2; D could derive from TRBD1 or TRBD2 (5 bases each). V was pared by 7 bases and J by 1 base, with 17 bases between. Germline lookup yields CDR1 SNHLY and CDR2 FYNNEI. The CDR3 is 15 amino acids. CDR3 in amino acids: CASTRFGAHSYEQYF. The CDR3 region has the DNA TGTGCCAGCACTCGATTCGGGGCCCATTCCTACGAGCAGTACTTC.

J is TRBJ2-5 and V is TRBV27; tentatively, D is TRBD1 (5 bases). This CDR3 is 13 amino acids long. The V gene's germline CDR1 is MNHEY and CDR2 SMNVEV (reference sequence). Deletions cut 3 bases from V and 5 bases from J, with 10 bases between. This CDR3 is CASSFRVFETQYF. The CDR3 coding sequence is TGTGCCAGCAGTTTCAGGGTTTTCGAGACCCAGTACTTC.

In its sample, this clone was seen many times. The chain employs TRBV2 and TRBJ1-5; 7 positions match TRBD1. V shed 6 bases, J shed 1 base, and the junction held 12 bases outside the gene matches. Per the germline V gene, CDR1 is SNHLY and CDR2 is FYNNEI. CDR3 length: 17 amino acids. This CDR3 reads CASRRAPTGNSNQPQHF. CDR3 nucleotide sequence: TGTGCCAGCAGACGTGCGCCGACAGGGAACAGCAATCAGCCCCAGCATTTT.

The chain couples TRBV30 to TRBJ2-5, with 8 bases matching TRBD2. Judging by the DNA end, TRBJ2-7 fits better; the J call may be wrong. The germline gives CDR1 GTSNPN, CDR2 SVGIG (reference sequence). The CDR3 is 14 residues long. The CDR3, as DNA: TGTGCCTGGAGGCGGGGGGTAAGCACCTACGAGCAGTACTTC. Translating gives CAWRRGVSTYEQYF.

This clone was seen a single time. The chain links TRBV5-4 to TRBJ2-7, with TRBD2 matching over 7 bases. The CDR3 length is 13 residues. Germline V CDR1 and CDR2: SGHNT, YYREEE (reference sequence). With 0 bases clipped from V and 7 bases from J, the junction kept 4 bases outside the gene matches. The CDR3 here is CASSLGAAGEQYF. The CDR3 bases are TGTGCCAGCAGCTTGGGGGCAGCGGGGGAGCAGTACTTC.